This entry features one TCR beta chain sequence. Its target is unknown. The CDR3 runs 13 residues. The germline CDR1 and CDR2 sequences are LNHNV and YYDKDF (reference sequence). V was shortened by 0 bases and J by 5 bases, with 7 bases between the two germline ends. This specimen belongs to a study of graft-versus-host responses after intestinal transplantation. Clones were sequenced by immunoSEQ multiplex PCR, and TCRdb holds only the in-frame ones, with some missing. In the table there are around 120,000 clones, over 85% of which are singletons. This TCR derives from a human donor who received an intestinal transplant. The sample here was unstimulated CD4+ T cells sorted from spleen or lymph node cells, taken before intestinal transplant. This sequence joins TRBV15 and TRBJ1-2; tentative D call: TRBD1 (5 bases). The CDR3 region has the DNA TGTGCCACCAGCAGAGACAGGGCGTATGGCTACACCTTC. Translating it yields CATSRDRAYGYTF.